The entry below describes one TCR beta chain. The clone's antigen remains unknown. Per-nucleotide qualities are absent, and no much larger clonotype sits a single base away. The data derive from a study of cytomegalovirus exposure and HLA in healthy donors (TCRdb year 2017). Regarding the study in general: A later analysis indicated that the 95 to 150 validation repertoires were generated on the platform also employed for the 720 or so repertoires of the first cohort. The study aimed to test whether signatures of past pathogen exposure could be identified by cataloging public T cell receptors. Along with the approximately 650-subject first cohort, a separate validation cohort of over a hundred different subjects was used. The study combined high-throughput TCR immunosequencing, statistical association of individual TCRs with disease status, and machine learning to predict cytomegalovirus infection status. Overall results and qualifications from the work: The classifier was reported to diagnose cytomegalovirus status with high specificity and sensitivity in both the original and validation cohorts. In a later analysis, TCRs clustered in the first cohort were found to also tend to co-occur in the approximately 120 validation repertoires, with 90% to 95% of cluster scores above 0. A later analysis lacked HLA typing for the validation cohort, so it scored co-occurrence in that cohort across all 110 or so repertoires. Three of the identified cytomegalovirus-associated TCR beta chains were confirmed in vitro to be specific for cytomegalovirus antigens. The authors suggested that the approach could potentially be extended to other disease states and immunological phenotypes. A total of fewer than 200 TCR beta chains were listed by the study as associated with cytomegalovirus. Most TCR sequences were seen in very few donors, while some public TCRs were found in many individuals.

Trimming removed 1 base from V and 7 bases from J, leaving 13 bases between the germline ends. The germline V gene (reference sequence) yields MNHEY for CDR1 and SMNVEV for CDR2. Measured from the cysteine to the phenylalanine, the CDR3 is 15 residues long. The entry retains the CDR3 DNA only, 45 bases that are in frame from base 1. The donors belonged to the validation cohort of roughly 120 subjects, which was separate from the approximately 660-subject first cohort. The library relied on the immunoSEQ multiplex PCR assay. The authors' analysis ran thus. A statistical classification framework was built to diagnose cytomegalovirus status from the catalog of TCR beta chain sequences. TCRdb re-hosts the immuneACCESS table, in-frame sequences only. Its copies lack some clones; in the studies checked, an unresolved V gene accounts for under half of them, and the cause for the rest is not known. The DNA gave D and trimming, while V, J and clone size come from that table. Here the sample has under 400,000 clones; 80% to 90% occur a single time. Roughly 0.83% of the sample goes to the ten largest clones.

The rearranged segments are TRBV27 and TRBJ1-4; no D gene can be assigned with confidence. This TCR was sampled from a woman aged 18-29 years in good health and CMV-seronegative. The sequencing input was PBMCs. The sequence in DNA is TGTGCCAGCAGTTTATGGGCAGGATCCCCTGAAAAACTGTTTTTT. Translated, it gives CASSLWAGSPEKLFF.